This T cell receptor beta chain was sequenced for a study of vaccination effects on CD4 cells after COVID-19. Study-level results: Both infection-induced and vaccine-induced clones contracted markedly at late post-vaccination timepoints.

This clone was seen only a few times. Its target is unknown. Subsequent to less than 13 days of culture, CD4+ T cells were isolated. Each vaccine recipient was nucleocapsid antibody negative and had no prior SARS-CoV-2 infection. Days 3 and 7 saw half the medium replaced with IL-2 medium. The table came from immunoSEQ multiplex PCR; TCRdb's copy has only in-frame clones and leaves some out. Of about 30,000 clones in the sample, 55% to 65% were seen once. Germline CDR1 MNHNS, CDR2 SASEGT. The V gene lost 0 bases and the J gene lost 3 bases, with 14 bases spanning the gap. The CDR3 has 17 residues. The gene calls are TRBV6-1 and TRBJ1-4, with D perhaps TRBD1 (5 bases). The clonotype originates from a human donor who received a COVID-19 vaccine. The sample was CD4+ T cells from PBMCs cultured without peptide, taken before COVID-19 vaccination. The CDR3 DNA sequence: TGTGCCAGCAGTGAAGCGCTCGGAGGGGCAGCTAATGAAAAACTGTTTTTT. Translation gives CASSEALGGAANEKLFF.